The entry below gives a single TCR beta chain sequence along with its context. V gave up 4 bases and J gave up 7 bases, with 17 bases separating them. The germline V gene encodes CDR1 SEHNR and CDR2 FQNEAQ (reference sequence). There are 15 residues in the CDR3. This record comes from a study of technical replicates of blood from several donors. Assay: immunoSEQ multiplex PCR; the TCRdb copy retains only in-frame clones and omits some. The data show around 80,000 clones, with about 89% seen just once and roughly 0.38% held by the top ten. The chain is built from TRBV7-9 and TRBJ2-1, with a tentative D call TRBD2 (5 bases). The sequencing input was T cells isolated from PBMCs. This TCR came from a human donor in good health. The chain's CDR3 is CASSSLGGLGNEQFF. The CDR3 DNA reads as TGTGCCAGCAGCTCTCTAGGCGGGCTCGGGAATGAGCAGTTCTTC. Based on the CDR3 plus reference TRBV7-9 and TRBJ2-1, the full variable domain is DTGVSQNPRHKITKRGQNVTFRCDPISEHNRLYWYRQTLGQGPEFLTYFQNEAQLEKSRLLSDRFSAERPKGSFSTLEIQRTEQGDSAMYLCASSSLGGLGNEQFFGPGTRLTVL.